The rows below give T cell receptor beta chains drawn from one sample of a study of blood T cell repertoires in COVID-19. TCRdb keeps only in-frame clones here, not all; method: immunoSEQ multiplex PCR. The sample lists 250,000 to 350,000 clones; nearly 90% were seen once. Material for sequencing was PBMCs or T cells enriched from blood (not recorded which). The receptors were sampled from a woman under 30 with acute COVID-19. Each CDR3 is given with its conserved first and last residue. The D gene is left open where the match is weak. A row's size may be missing; if present it is once, few, many or a size class.

cdr3_nt: TGCAGCGTTGTCGGAGGGTGGGTCAACGTCCTGACTTTC
cdr3_aa: CSVVGGWVNVLTF
clone_size: .
j_call: TRBJ2-6
d_call: .
v_call: TRBV29-1
cdr3_length: 13

cdr3_nt: TGTGCCAGCAGCTTGGAAGCAGGATTGAACACTGAAGCTTTCTTT
cdr3_aa: CASSLEAGLNTEAFF
clone_size: .
j_call: TRBJ1-1
d_call: .
v_call: TRBV5-4
cdr3_length: 15

cdr3_nt: TGTGCCAGCAGCGTAATTGGGGCGGGGGCCACAGATACGCAGTATTTT
cdr3_aa: CASSVIGAGATDTQYF
clone_size: .
j_call: TRBJ2-3
d_call: .
v_call: TRBV9
cdr3_length: 16

cdr3_nt: TGTGCCTGGGGGCCCAGCGGCTACGAGCAGTACTTC
cdr3_aa: CAWGPSGYEQYF
clone_size: .
j_call: TRBJ2-7
d_call: .
v_call: TRBV30
cdr3_length: 12

cdr3_nt: TGTGCCAGCAGCTTAGACGGGAAGTATGGCTACACCTTC
cdr3_aa: CASSLDGKYGYTF
clone_size: once
j_call: TRBJ1-2
d_call: .
v_call: TRBV7-9
cdr3_length: 13

cdr3_nt: TGTGCCAGCAGTTCGGCGGGTTTTGAAGCTTTCTTT
cdr3_aa: CASSSAGFEAFF
clone_size: .
j_call: TRBJ1-1
d_call: .
v_call: TRBV27
cdr3_length: 12

cdr3_nt: TGTGCCAGCAGTTTGGAGAGCGCGAACACCGGGGAGCTGTTTTTT
cdr3_aa: CASSLESANTGELFF
clone_size: .
j_call: TRBJ2-2
d_call: .
v_call: TRBV28
cdr3_length: 15

cdr3_nt: TGTGCCAGTAGTACTCGGGCTAGCGGTACCTACGAGCAGTACTTC
cdr3_aa: CASSTRASGTYEQYF
clone_size: .
j_call: TRBJ2-7
d_call: TRBD2
v_call: TRBV19
cdr3_length: 15

cdr3_nt: TGTGCCAGCAGCAGACGACCGGGACTAGCGGGAGATGGCTACGAGCAGTACTTC
cdr3_aa: CASSRRPGLAGDGYEQYF
clone_size: .
j_call: TRBJ2-7
d_call: TRBD2
v_call: TRBV7-2
cdr3_length: 18

cdr3_nt: TGCGCCAGCAGCTTGGGGGGTACAGGAACTTACGAGCAGTACTTC
cdr3_aa: CASSLGGTGTYEQYF
clone_size: .
j_call: TRBJ2-7
d_call: .
v_call: TRBV5-1
cdr3_length: 15

cdr3_nt: TGTGCCAGCTGGCCCCCGGGATGGGAGGGGAACACCGGGGAGCTGTTTTTT
cdr3_aa: CASWPPGWEGNTGELFF
clone_size: .
j_call: TRBJ2-2
d_call: TRBD2
v_call: TRBV27
cdr3_length: 17

cdr3_nt: TGTGCCAGCAGCCCAGGACGGATAGCGGGAGGGCCGTCCTACAATGAGCAGTTCTTC
cdr3_aa: CASSPGRIAGGPSYNEQFF
clone_size: .
j_call: TRBJ2-1
d_call: TRBD2
v_call: TRBV7-8
cdr3_length: 19

cdr3_nt: TGTGCCAGCAGCGCATTGACAGGCAATAATTCACCCCTCCACTTT
cdr3_aa: CASSALTGNNSPLHF
clone_size: .
j_call: TRBJ1-6
d_call: .
v_call: TRBV11-2
cdr3_length: 15

cdr3_nt: TGCAGCGTGGGGGGGGCAGAAACCTATGGCTACACCTTC
cdr3_aa: CSVGGAETYGYTF
clone_size: .
j_call: TRBJ1-2
d_call: .
v_call: TRBV29-1
cdr3_length: 13

cdr3_nt: TGTGCCATCCCCTCTAGGGCGGGAGCCCATGAGCAGTTCTTC
cdr3_aa: CAIPSRAGAHEQFF
clone_size: once
j_call: TRBJ2-1
d_call: TRBD2
v_call: TRBV2
cdr3_length: 14

cdr3_nt: TGTGCCAGCAGTTTGGACAGCTACGAGCAGTACTTC
cdr3_aa: CASSLDSYEQYF
clone_size: .
j_call: TRBJ2-7
d_call: .
v_call: TRBV27
cdr3_length: 12

cdr3_nt: TGTGCCAGCAAAATTTCCGGGACAGAGAATCAGCCCCAGCATTTT
cdr3_aa: CASKISGTENQPQHF
clone_size: .
j_call: TRBJ1-5
d_call: TRBD1
v_call: TRBV6-5
cdr3_length: 15

cdr3_nt: TGTGCCAGCAGCTGGGGAGTCTACACCGGGGAGCTGTTTTTT
cdr3_aa: CASSWGVYTGELFF
clone_size: .
j_call: TRBJ2-2
d_call: .
v_call: TRBV7-9
cdr3_length: 14

cdr3_nt: TGTGCCAGCAGTTTTAGGACACCCGCGGGGGAGCAGTACTTC
cdr3_aa: CASSFRTPAGEQYF
clone_size: .
j_call: TRBJ2-7
d_call: .
v_call: TRBV6-2/TRBV6-3
cdr3_length: 14

cdr3_nt: TGTGCCAGCAGTCGAGCGGGAGAAGGAAAGACCCAGTACTTC
cdr3_aa: CASSRAGEGKTQYF
clone_size: .
j_call: TRBJ2-5
d_call: TRBD2
v_call: TRBV6-6
cdr3_length: 14

cdr3_nt: TGTGCCAGCAGCCCAGAGGGGCGGGGGGGTTACTCCTACGAGCAGTACTTC
cdr3_aa: CASSPEGRGGYSYEQYF
clone_size: .
j_call: TRBJ2-7
d_call: TRBD2
v_call: TRBV28
cdr3_length: 17

cdr3_nt: TGTGCCAGCAGCCAAGGAACCCCAGGAAACAATGAGCAGTTCTTC
cdr3_aa: CASSQGTPGNNEQFF
clone_size: .
j_call: TRBJ2-1
d_call: .
v_call: TRBV4-2
cdr3_length: 15

cdr3_nt: TGCGCCAGCAGCTCCAATGGAGCAGATACGCAGTATTTT
cdr3_aa: CASSSNGADTQYF
clone_size: .
j_call: TRBJ2-3
d_call: .
v_call: TRBV5-1
cdr3_length: 13

cdr3_nt: TGCAGCGTTGAGGAGACCCTGAACACTGAAGCTTTCTTT
cdr3_aa: CSVEETLNTEAFF
clone_size: .
j_call: TRBJ1-1
d_call: .
v_call: TRBV29-1
cdr3_length: 13

cdr3_nt: TGTGCCAGCAGTTCGAGCGTTTCCTGGGAGACCCAGTACTTC
cdr3_aa: CASSSSVSWETQYF
clone_size: once
j_call: TRBJ2-5
d_call: .
v_call: TRBV27
cdr3_length: 14

cdr3_nt: TGTGCCAGCAGCCCGGGGACAGGGGGGATGGCTTTCTTT
cdr3_aa: CASSPGTGGMAFF
clone_size: .
j_call: TRBJ1-1
d_call: TRBD1
v_call: TRBV7-8
cdr3_length: 13

cdr3_nt: TGTGCCAGCAGCTTAGCCAGCGGGTCCTACTCCTACGAGCAGTACTTC
cdr3_aa: CASSLASGSYSYEQYF
clone_size: .
j_call: TRBJ2-7
d_call: .
v_call: TRBV11-2
cdr3_length: 16

cdr3_nt: TGTGCCAGCAGTGAGCGACTAGCGGAAGAGACCCAGTACTTC
cdr3_aa: CASSERLAEETQYF
clone_size: .
j_call: TRBJ2-5
d_call: TRBD2
v_call: TRBV2
cdr3_length: 14

cdr3_nt: TGTGCCAGTAGTACTAGCGGGAACACCGGGGAGCTGTTTTTT
cdr3_aa: CASSTSGNTGELFF
clone_size: .
j_call: TRBJ2-2
d_call: TRBD2
v_call: TRBV19
cdr3_length: 14

cdr3_nt: TGTGCCAGCAGTTACGGGAGTGGAGTCTCTGGAAACACCATATATTTT
cdr3_aa: CASSYGSGVSGNTIYF
clone_size: .
j_call: TRBJ1-3
d_call: .
v_call: TRBV6-5
cdr3_length: 16

cdr3_nt: TGTGCCAGCAGCAAAGGACAAGGGACTAGCCTTGCCTACGAGCAGTACTTC
cdr3_aa: CASSKGQGTSLAYEQYF
clone_size: .
j_call: TRBJ2-7
d_call: .
v_call: TRBV21-1
cdr3_length: 17

cdr3_nt: TGTGCCAGCAGCTTAGCAGGACAGGGGATAGGGGAGCTGTTTTTT
cdr3_aa: CASSLAGQGIGELFF
clone_size: .
j_call: TRBJ2-2
d_call: TRBD1
v_call: TRBV7-8
cdr3_length: 15

cdr3_nt: TGTGCCAGCAGCGTATCGGGGGTCGAGACCCAGTACTTC
cdr3_aa: CASSVSGVETQYF
clone_size: .
j_call: TRBJ2-5
d_call: .
v_call: TRBV9
cdr3_length: 13

cdr3_nt: TGTGCCAGTAGTATAGGGGGGGGTCACAGTGAGCAGTTCTTC
cdr3_aa: CASSIGGGHSEQFF
clone_size: .
j_call: TRBJ2-1
d_call: TRBD2
v_call: TRBV19
cdr3_length: 14

cdr3_nt: TGCGCCAGCAGCCAAGGTCTCCTAGCGGGAGCTCCCTACGAGCAGTACTTC
cdr3_aa: CASSQGLLAGAPYEQYF
clone_size: .
j_call: TRBJ2-7
d_call: TRBD2
v_call: TRBV4-1
cdr3_length: 17

cdr3_nt: TGTGCCAGCAGCTCTACAGGGGGCCTGGGCTATGGCTACACCTTC
cdr3_aa: CASSSTGGLGYGYTF
clone_size: .
j_call: TRBJ1-2
d_call: TRBD1
v_call: TRBV14
cdr3_length: 15

cdr3_nt: TGTGCCACCAGCAGAGAAGGGGCAGTATACAATGAGCAGTTCTTC
cdr3_aa: CATSREGAVYNEQFF
clone_size: .
j_call: TRBJ2-1
d_call: .
v_call: TRBV15
cdr3_length: 15

cdr3_nt: TGTGCCAGTACCGGACAGGGGGCCCAACTCCGGCCGTCAGGCTACACCTTC
cdr3_aa: CASTGQGAQLRPSGYTF
clone_size: .
j_call: TRBJ1-2
d_call: TRBD1
v_call: TRBV19
cdr3_length: 17

cdr3_nt: TGTGCCAGCAGTTCACCGCCAGGGCATCAGCCCCAGCATTTT
cdr3_aa: CASSSPPGHQPQHF
clone_size: .
j_call: TRBJ1-5
d_call: .
v_call: TRBV28
cdr3_length: 14

cdr3_nt: TGTGCCAGCAGTTCCGCCGGGACAGGGCCAGAAAAACTGTTTTTT
cdr3_aa: CASSSAGTGPEKLFF
clone_size: .
j_call: TRBJ1-4
d_call: TRBD1
v_call: TRBV28
cdr3_length: 15

cdr3_nt: TGTGCCAGCATTGGAGGCGGGCGCACTGAAGCTTTCTTT
cdr3_aa: CASIGGGRTEAFF
clone_size: .
j_call: TRBJ1-1
d_call: .
v_call: TRBV12-3/TRBV12-4
cdr3_length: 13

cdr3_nt: TGTGCCACCAGTGATTCCGGGACAGGGAAGGGCGAGCAGTACTTC
cdr3_aa: CATSDSGTGKGEQYF
clone_size: .
j_call: TRBJ2-7
d_call: TRBD1
v_call: TRBV24-1
cdr3_length: 15

cdr3_nt: TGTGCCACCAGACACAAACAAGGGGGTCCTAATGAAAAACTGTTTTTT
cdr3_aa: CATRHKQGGPNEKLFF
clone_size: .
j_call: TRBJ1-4
d_call: .
v_call: TRBV15
cdr3_length: 16

cdr3_nt: TGTGCCAGTGGGCTCGACAGGGTCTACGAGCAGTACTTC
cdr3_aa: CASGLDRVYEQYF
clone_size: .
j_call: TRBJ2-7
d_call: TRBD1
v_call: TRBV6-5
cdr3_length: 13

cdr3_nt: TGTGCCAGCAGGCCGGGACAGGGGGAAAGGGGATATGGCTACACCTTC
cdr3_aa: CASRPGQGERGYGYTF
clone_size: .
j_call: TRBJ1-2
d_call: TRBD1
v_call: TRBV28
cdr3_length: 16

cdr3_nt: TGTGCCAGCAGCGTTACAGGGGCGGGAGGCTACACCTTC
cdr3_aa: CASSVTGAGGYTF
clone_size: .
j_call: TRBJ1-2
d_call: TRBD1
v_call: TRBV7-9
cdr3_length: 13

cdr3_nt: TGTGCCAGCAGCTTCCCAAGACAGGGGGACACCGGGGAGCTGTTTTTT
cdr3_aa: CASSFPRQGDTGELFF
clone_size: .
j_call: TRBJ2-2
d_call: TRBD1
v_call: TRBV7-9
cdr3_length: 16

cdr3_nt: TGCAGCGTTGAGGCATCTGGCTACACCTTC
cdr3_aa: CSVEASGYTF
clone_size: .
j_call: TRBJ1-2
d_call: .
v_call: TRBV29-1
cdr3_length: 10